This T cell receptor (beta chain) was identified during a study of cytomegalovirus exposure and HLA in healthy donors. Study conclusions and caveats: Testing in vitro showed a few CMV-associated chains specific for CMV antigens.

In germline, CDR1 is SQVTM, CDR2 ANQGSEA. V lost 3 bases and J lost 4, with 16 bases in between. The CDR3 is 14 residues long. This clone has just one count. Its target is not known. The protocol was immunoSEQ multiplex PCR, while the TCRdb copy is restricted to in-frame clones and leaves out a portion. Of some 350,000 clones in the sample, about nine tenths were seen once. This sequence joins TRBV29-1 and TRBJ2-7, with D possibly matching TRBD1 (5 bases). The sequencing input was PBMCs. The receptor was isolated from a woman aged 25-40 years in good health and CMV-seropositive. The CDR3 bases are TGCAGCGTTGAGGGCAGGGAAAACCAATACGAGCAGTACTTC. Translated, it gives CSVEGRENQYEQYF.